These 30 T cell receptor beta chains originate from one sample sequenced in a study of cytomegalovirus exposure and HLA in healthy donors (dated by TCRdb to between 2016 and 2019). Library preparation employed the immunoSEQ multiplex PCR assay. For the multiplex PCR, a mixture combining 60 forward primers for TCR Vbeta segments and 13 reverse primers for TCR Jbeta segments was used. TCRdb limited this immuneACCESS table to in-frame rearrangements with V and J called. A share of clones is missing; checked studies link under half to unresolved V genes, and the rest is unexplained. This sample has roughly 110,000 clones in its table, and around 76% of those were observed once. The ten largest clones take up roughly 2.7% of the sample. Sample: PBMCs. These receptors all stem from a man aged 30 to 45 in good health and CMV-seropositive.

CDR3 sequence reads: CASSLALRVAGEKLFF. The CDR3 bases are TGTGCCAGCAGCTTAGCTTTGAGGGTCGCGGGTGAAAAACTGTTTTTT. This chain connects TRBV7-6 to TRBJ1-4, with D unresolved. Per germline, CDR1 SGHVS and CDR2 FNYEAQ. V was clipped by 0 bases and J by 7 bases, with 15 bases between them. The CDR3 has 16 residues.

This chain uses TRBV4-1 with TRBJ1-5; 8 bases fit TRBD1. CDR1 is MGHRA, CDR2 YSYEKL, per germline. Trimming removed 2 bases from V and 1 base from J; junction bases left unmatched: 13. The CDR3 spans 19 residues. The CDR3: CASSQYWTGSGLSNQPQHF. CDR3 sequence (DNA): TGCGCCAGCAGCCAATATTGGACAGGGTCGGGGTTGAGCAATCAGCCCCAGCATTTT.

The rearrangement uses TRBV27 and TRBJ1-6; no firm D call. The germline V gene has CDR1 MNHEY and CDR2 SMNVEV (reference sequence). The CDR3 consists of 17 residues. The V and J ends lost 7 bases and 0 bases respectively, with 16 bases between them. CDR3 in DNA: TGTGCCAGCAATAAAGACTTCCCGAGCTCCTATAATTCACCCCTCCACTTT. Translated, it gives CASNKDFPSSYNSPLHF.

The rearrangement links TRBV29-1 to TRBJ1-3; no reliable D call. Trimming shortened V by 4 bases and J by 0 bases, and 10 bases separated the two germline ends. Germline-derived CDR1 and CDR2 are SQVTM and ANQGSEA. The CDR3 totals 14 residues. CDR3 in DNA: TGCAGCGTTGCCAAACTGAACTCTGGAAACACCATATATTTT. Translation gives CSVAKLNSGNTIYF.

The chain uses TRBV10-3 and TRBJ1-3; a weak D match, TRBD1 (5 bases). The V and J ends lost 4 bases and 1 base respectively, with 17 bases between them. CDR3 size: 17 residues. Germline V CDR1 and CDR2: ENHRY, SYGVKD. In nucleotides, the CDR3 is TGTGCCATCAGTGGACCAGAACAGGACCTATCTGGAAACACCATATATTTT. The encoded protein is CAISGPEQDLSGNTIYF.

The rearrangement joins TRBV21-1 to TRBJ2-6; no DNA check was done on the table's D call, TRBD1. TRBV21-1 is labeled a pseudogene. CDR3 length: 17 amino acids. The CDR3 loop reads CASSNYGQLSGANVLTF. CDR3 DNA: TGTGCCAGCAGCAACTATGGACAGCTGTCTGGGGCCAACGTCCTGACTTTC.

The chain combines TRBV7-9 with TRBJ1-2; D is unresolved. The CDR3 spans 14 residues. V gave up 8 bases and J gave up 7 bases, with 20 bases separating them. CDR1 and CDR2 (germline): SEHNR, FQNEAQ (reference sequence). CDR3 residues: CASLVQSPGGGYTF. In nucleotides, the CDR3 is TGTGCCAGCTTGGTCCAGAGCCCTGGCGGTGGCTACACCTTC.

This chain joins TRBV6-5 and TRBJ2-7; 7 nucleotides line up with TRBD2. V dropped 4 bases and J dropped 0; count of bases not matched to a gene: 9. This CDR3 has 16 amino acids. CDR1 and CDR2 from the germline V gene are MNHEY and SVGAGI. Here the CDR3 DNA reads TGTGCCAGCAGTTCCAGGGAAGGGGAGGGCTCCTACGAGCAGTACTTC. It encodes CASSSREGEGSYEQYF.

This rearrangement joins TRBV7-9 to TRBJ1-2, with D uncertain. In germline, CDR1 is SEHNR, CDR2 FQNEAQ (reference sequence). Deletions cut 6 bases from V and 7 bases from J, with 9 bases between. The CDR3 spans 11 residues. The CDR3 reads CASRANSGYTF. The CDR3 DNA reads as TGTGCCAGCAGGGCCAACAGTGGCTACACCTTC.

The V call is TRBV11-3, the J call TRBJ2-1, with D unresolved. Germline CDR1 and CDR2: SGHNT and YENEEA. CDR3 length: 15 amino acids. V dropped 1 base and J dropped 0 bases, with 7 bases sitting between them. CDR3 DNA: TGTGCCAGCAGCTTAGTCCAGTACTCCTACAATGAGCAGTTCTTC. Translating gives CASSLVQYSYNEQFF.

V usage is TRBV19 and J usage is TRBJ1-5; no clear D. Germline V gene data show CDR1 as LNHDA and CDR2 as SQIVND (reference sequence). This CDR3 spans 15 amino acids. Deletions cut 0 bases from V and 0 bases from J, with 6 bases between. The CDR3 nucleotides are TGTGCCAGTAGTATAGACGGTTTTAGCAATCAGCCCCAGCATTTT. Its protein product is CASSIDGFSNQPQHF. Supplemented by reference TRBV19 and TRBJ1-5, the full variable domain reads DGGITQSPKYLFRKEGQNVTLSCEQNLNHDAMYWYRQDPGQGLRLIYYSQIVNDFQKGDIAEGYSVSREKKESFPLTVTSAQKNPTAFYLCASSIDGFSNQPQHFGDGTRLSIL.

This chain joins TRBV5-6 and TRBJ2-7, with TRBD1 matching over 7 bases. Trimming took 2 bases from V and 1 from J; bases not matched to a gene: 6. This CDR3 is 15 amino acids long. CDR1 is SGHDT, CDR2 YYEEEE, per germline. CDR3 in DNA: TGTGCCAGCAGCTTTAGGCCAGGGGGTTCCTACGAGCAGTACTTC. It translates to CASSFRPGGSYEQYF.

The chain carries TRBV6-6 and TRBJ2-7; D perhaps matches TRBD2 (6 bases). The V end was cut by 2 bases, the J end by 3 bases, with 14 bases between. The V gene's germline CDR1 is MNHNY and CDR2 SVGAGI (reference sequence). The CDR3 has 15 residues. Here the CDR3 DNA reads TGTGCCAGCAGTTACGTCGGGGGTGGAGACTACGAGCAGTACTTC. Amino acid sequence: CASSYVGGGDYEQYF.

The rearrangement uses TRBV9 and TRBJ1-3, with TRBD1 identical over 11 bases. The CDR3 covers 17 residues. The germline CDR1 and CDR2 sequences are SGDLS and YYNGEE. Germline trimming cut 3 bases from V and 2 bases from J; bases unmatched to any gene: 7. CDR3 in amino acids: CASSAGTGGITGNTIYF. The CDR3 region has the DNA TGTGCCAGCAGCGCGGGGACAGGGGGGATTACTGGAAACACCATATATTTT.

J is TRBJ2-5 and V is TRBV11-1; 9 bases are a match to TRBD2. Trimming cost V 5 bases and J 5 bases; bases outside gene matches: 12. The CDR3 spans 16 residues. Per germline, CDR1 SGHAT and CDR2 FQDESV (reference sequence). The CDR3 sequence is CASSQFRGGAYETQYF. The CDR3 DNA follows: TGTGCCAGCAGCCAGTTCCGCGGGGGGGCGTATGAGACCCAGTACTTC.

V gene TRBV10-1 combines with J gene TRBJ2-7; a possible D gene is TRBD1 (6 bases). The CDR3 is made up of 12 amino acids. Per the germline V gene, CDR1 is WNHNN and CDR2 is SYGVQD (reference sequence). The V and J ends lost 2 bases and 6 bases respectively, with 8 bases between them. Here the CDR3 DNA reads TGCGCCAGCAGTGAGACAGGGATCGAGCAGTACTTC. Translated, it gives CASSETGIEQYF.

The CDR3 loop reads CASSLNPLGSGYTF. The CDR3 DNA reads as TGTGCCAGCAGTTTAAACCCTCTAGGGAGTGGCTACACCTTC. This rearrangement joins TRBV27 to TRBJ1-2; the D is unclear. The CDR3 is 14 amino acids. V was shortened by 2 bases and J by 7 bases, with 14 bases between the two germline ends. Germline V lookup: CDR1 MNHEY, CDR2 SMNVEV (reference sequence).

The chain recombines TRBV7-8 with TRBJ2-7; tentatively, D is TRBD1 (5 bases). V was shortened by 3 bases and J by 3 bases, with 12 bases between the two germline ends. The CDR3 sequence is 14 residues long. From germline, CDR1 is SGHVS and CDR2 FQNEAQ. The CDR3 protein is CASSFLEQVYEQYF. CDR3 nucleotide sequence: TGTGCCAGCAGCTTTCTTGAACAGGTCTACGAGCAGTACTTC.

This clone has more than one count but fewer than ten. The chain links TRBV30 to TRBJ1-1; 7 nucleotides match TRBD1. With 1 base clipped from V and 5 bases from J, the junction kept 7 bases outside the gene matches. CDR3 size: 14 residues. The germline gives CDR1 GTSNPN, CDR2 SVGIG (reference sequence). The DNA for the CDR3 is TGTGCCTGGAGTGACAGGGGAATGAGTACTGAAGCTTTCTTT. Amino acids: CAWSDRGMSTEAFF.

The V call is TRBV5-1, the J call TRBJ2-7; TRBD1 matches at 9 bases. The CDR3 has 16 amino acids. V lost 0 bases to trimming and J lost 0 bases; unmatched junction nucleotides: 4. The germline V gene encodes CDR1 SGHRS and CDR2 YFSETQ. The CDR3 loop is CASSLGTGGLSYEQYF. As DNA, the CDR3 is TGCGCCAGCAGCTTGGGTACAGGGGGCCTCTCCTACGAGCAGTACTTC.

This clone turned up a few times. The sample has other DNA sequences that encode this CDR3 too. The V call is TRBV9, the J call TRBJ2-6, with D possibly being TRBD2 (5 bases). Between the trimmed V and J ends, which lost 0 bases and 1 base, there was a span of 5 bases. CDR3 length equals 15 residues. The germline gives CDR1 SGDLS, CDR2 YYNGEE. This chain's CDR3 is CASSVAGSGANVLTF. CDR3 DNA sequence: TGTGCCAGCAGCGTAGCGGGGTCTGGGGCCAACGTCCTGACTTTC.

The chain has TRBV6-5 and TRBJ1-2, with TRBD1 matching 7 bases. The germline CDR1 and CDR2 sequences are MNHEY and SVGAGI. Trimming at V came to 7 bases and at J to 8 bases, leaving 13 bases not matched to a gene. This CDR3 is 14 amino acids long. The CDR3 DNA reads TGTGCCAGCACCCCGGGACAGCCTAACTGGGGCTACACCTTC. It yields the protein CASTPGQPNWGYTF.

The chain couples TRBV6-4 to TRBJ1-5; 10 nucleotides line up with TRBD1. The length of the CDR3 is 15 residues. J was trimmed by 4 bases and V by 2 bases; bases with no gene match: 2. Germline assignment: CDR1 MRHNA and CDR2 SNTAGT. CDR3 sequence reads: CASSDGTGDNQPQHF. DNA for the CDR3: TGTGCCAGCAGTGACGGGACAGGGGATAATCAGCCCCAGCATTTT.

The J gene is TRBJ1-6, the V gene TRBV6-4; the D is unclear. CDR1 and CDR2 (germline): MRHNA, SNTAGT. The CDR3 spans 13 residues. V dropped 6 bases and J dropped 7 bases, with 10 bases sitting between them. The CDR3 sequence: CASRVGENSPLHF. In DNA, the CDR3 is TGTGCCAGCAGAGTGGGAGAGAATTCACCCCTCCACTTT.

V gene TRBV9 combines with J gene TRBJ1-2, with 8 bases matching TRBD1. Germline trimming cut 0 bases from V and 8 bases from J; bases unmatched to any gene: 6. There are 14 residues in the CDR3. Looked up from germline, CDR1 is SGDLS and CDR2 is YYNGEE. Written as DNA, the CDR3 is TGTGCCAGCAGCGTAGTCTCAGGGGGCGAGGGCTACACCTTC. It translates to CASSVVSGGEGYTF.

This clone was counted only a few times. CDR3 protein: CASSVVGLASTDTQYF. The CDR3 coding sequence is TGTGCCAGCAGCGTAGTTGGACTCGCGAGCACAGATACGCAGTATTTT. The rearrangement joins TRBV9 to TRBJ2-3; maybe TRBD2 (5 bases). V gave up 0 bases and J gave up 0 bases, with 11 bases separating them. From germline, CDR1 is SGDLS and CDR2 YYNGEE. The CDR3 covers 16 residues. Based on the CDR3 plus reference TRBV9 and TRBJ2-3, the full variable domain is DSGVTQTPKHLITATGQRVTLRCSPRSGDLSVYWYQQSLDQGLQFLIQYYNGEERAKGNILERFSAQQFPDLHSELNLSSLELGDSALYFCASSVVGLASTDTQYFGPGTRLTVL.

The CDR3 protein is CASSPVRQDYGYTF. The CDR3 coding sequence is TGTGCCAGCAGCCCGGTCAGACAGGATTATGGCTACACCTTC. This sequence joins TRBV7-9 and TRBJ1-2; maybe TRBD1 (6 bases). The CDR3 is 14 residues long. Looked up from germline, CDR1 is SEHNR and CDR2 is FQNEAQ (reference sequence). Trimming left V 5 bases short and J 5 bases short, with 15 bases between. Variable domain in full (rest from reference TRBV7-9 and TRBJ1-2): DTGVSQNPRHKITKRGQNVTFRCDPISEHNRLYWYRQTLGQGPEFLTYFQNEAQLEKSRLLSDRFSAERPKGSFSTLEIQRTEQGDSAMYLCASSPVRQDYGYTFGSGTRLTVV.

V usage is TRBV10-3 and J usage is TRBJ2-4; TRBD1 agrees at 8 bases. Trimming removed 6 bases from V and 0 bases from J; junction bases left unmatched: 4. The CDR3 spans 15 residues. The germline V gene encodes CDR1 ENHRY and CDR2 SYGVKD. The CDR3 region is CAIRSGGQAKNIQYF. The CDR3 region has the DNA TGTGCCATCAGGTCAGGGGGCCAAGCCAAAAACATTCAGTACTTC.

V and J are TRBV7-8 and TRBJ1-4; D is uncertain. V shed 3 bases and J shed 0 bases, with 11 bases lying between them. The germline gives CDR1 SGHVS, CDR2 FQNEAQ. This CDR3 region has 16 residues. In DNA, the CDR3 is TGTGCCAGCAGCTTGTGGCGGATGGCAACTAATGAAAAACTGTTTTTT. Its translation is CASSLWRMATNEKLFF.

This clone was observed once. V and J are TRBV6-6 and TRBJ1-3; D is possibly TRBD1 (5 bases). The CDR3 extends over 15 amino acids. In germline, CDR1 is MNHNY, CDR2 SVGAGI (reference sequence). V dropped 6 bases and J dropped 4 bases, with 16 bases sitting between them. The CDR3 sequence: CASRALGVNGNTIYF. The DNA for the CDR3 is TGTGCCAGCAGAGCGCTAGGGGTAAACGGAAACACCATATATTTT.